This TCR beta chain was observed in a study of T cells in Graves' hyperthyroidism and ophthalmopathy. General study results and limits: Patients with ophthalmopathy were separated from those with stable hyperthyroidism by a 13 V-J model.

CDR1 and CDR2 (germline): MNHNS, SASEGT. The V and J ends lost 3 bases and 4 bases respectively, with 10 bases between them. The CDR3 length is 15 residues. Template material for amplifying TCR beta CDR3 regions consisted of RNA transcripts. Researchers ran a first-round RT-PCR on the TCR CDR3 using the HTBI primer set. MiXCR was run by TCRdb on the multiplex PCR reads, yielding one entry per CDR3 protein. Counted here are about 640,000 distinct CDR3 sequences, under 25% occurring once; the ten biggest clones make up about 35%. The cohort's ophthalmopathy patients, a group with duration under 3 months, had a Clinical Activity Score of at least 3 and a NOSPECS grade of at least 4. Uncontrolled infection, other autoimmune disease, pregnancy or lactation barred patients from enrollment. This clonotype has more than one count but fewer than ten. What it recognizes is unknown.

This sequence joins TRBV6-1 and TRBJ2-6; D is uncertain. This TCR derives from a man aged 30 to 45 with Graves' ophthalmopathy. Specimen: blood. This CDR3 reads CASSDKAAGANVLTF. In DNA, the CDR3 is TGTGCCAGCAGTGACAAGGCAGCCGGGGCCAACGTCCTGACTTTC.